This T cell receptor beta chain stems from a study of cytomegalovirus exposure and HLA in healthy donors. Study results and limitations: As a later analysis showed, a missense DCLRE1C variant was linked to trimming of TCR beta V- and J-genes. There was a cluster of highly shared sequence variants that was likely a sequencing artifact. Sequencing depth across donors, presence/absence analyses assumed, was roughly uniform.

As regards this clone: The antigen is undetermined.

V dropped 3 bases and J dropped 0 bases, with 14 bases sitting between them. Germline values: CDR1 MGHDK, CDR2 SYGVNS. The CDR3 sequence is 17 residues long. Primers for the PCR totalled 60 Vbeta and 13 Jbeta. The protocol was immunoSEQ multiplex PCR, while the TCRdb copy is restricted to in-frame clones and leaves out a portion. Altogether 100,000 to 150,000 clones are present, roughly 79% being singletons, with the ten largest covering approximately 3%. The chain is built from TRBV25-1 and TRBJ2-2; D gene uncertain. This clonotype originated in a boy aged 2 to 10 in good health and CMV-seronegative. The source material was PBMCs. CDR3 DNA: TGTGCCAGCAGTGACCCAGGCGAAGCTTCGAACACCGGGGAGCTGTTTTTT. This translates into CASSDPGEASNTGELFF.